Listed here is a single TCR beta chain. These data come from a study of cytomegalovirus exposure and HLA in healthy donors. The germline V gene has CDR1 SGHNT and CDR2 YYREEE (reference sequence). This CDR3 is 14 amino acids long. V was trimmed by 4 bases and J by 5 bases, leaving 15 bases between them. Libraries were prepared by immunoSEQ multiplex PCR; TCRdb keeps only in-frame clonotypes and omits some of them. The sample yields about 76,000 clones, 94% seen once. The chain carries TRBV5-4 and TRBJ1-1, with D possibly being TRBD1 (6 bases). The sample consisted of PBMCs. This sequence was found in a woman aged 18-35 years in good health and CMV-seropositive. Written as DNA, the CDR3 is TGTGCCAGCAGCCTAAATAACCAGGGGACTGAAGCTTTCTTT. The encoded protein is CASSLNNQGTEAFF. Full variable domain (rest looked up from reference TRBV5-4 and TRBJ1-1): ETGVTQSPTHLIKTRGQQVTLRCSSQSGHNTVSWYQQALGQGPQFIFQYYREEENGRGNFPPRFSGLQFPNYSSELNVNALELDDSALYLCASSLNNQGTEAFFGQGTRLTVV.